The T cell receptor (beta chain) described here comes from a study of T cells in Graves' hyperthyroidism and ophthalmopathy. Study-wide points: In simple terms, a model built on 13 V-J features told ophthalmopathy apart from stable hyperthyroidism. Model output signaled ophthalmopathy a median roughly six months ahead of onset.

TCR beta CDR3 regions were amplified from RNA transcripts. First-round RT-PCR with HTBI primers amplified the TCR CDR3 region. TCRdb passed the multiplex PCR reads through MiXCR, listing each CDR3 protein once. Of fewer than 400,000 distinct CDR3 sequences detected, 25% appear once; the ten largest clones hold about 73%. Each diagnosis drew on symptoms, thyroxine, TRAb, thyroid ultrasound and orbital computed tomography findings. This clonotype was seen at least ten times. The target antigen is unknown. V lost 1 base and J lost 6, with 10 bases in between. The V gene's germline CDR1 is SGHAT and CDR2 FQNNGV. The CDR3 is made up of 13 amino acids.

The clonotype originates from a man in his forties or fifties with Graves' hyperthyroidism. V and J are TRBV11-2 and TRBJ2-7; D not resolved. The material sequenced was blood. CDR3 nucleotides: TGTGCCAGCAGCTTAGGGGGTTTAGCCGAGCAGTACTTC. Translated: CASSLGGLAEQYF.